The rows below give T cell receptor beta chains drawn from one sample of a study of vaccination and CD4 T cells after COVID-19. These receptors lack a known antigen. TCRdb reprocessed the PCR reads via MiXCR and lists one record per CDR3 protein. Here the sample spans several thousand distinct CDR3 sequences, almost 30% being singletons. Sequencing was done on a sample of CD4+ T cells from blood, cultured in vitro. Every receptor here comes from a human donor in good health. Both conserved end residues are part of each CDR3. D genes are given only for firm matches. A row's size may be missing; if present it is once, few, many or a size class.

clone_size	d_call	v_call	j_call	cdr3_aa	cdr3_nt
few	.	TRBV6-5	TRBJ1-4	CASSYGDTNEKLFF	TGTGCCAGCAGTTACGGGGACACCAATGAAAAACTGTTTTTT
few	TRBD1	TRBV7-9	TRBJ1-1	CASRPGTGGGYTEAFF	TGTGCCAGCAGGCCGGGGACAGGGGGCGGCTACACTGAAGCTTTCTTT
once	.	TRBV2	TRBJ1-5	CASSGSTVNQPQHF	TGTGCCAGCAGTGGGTCGACAGTGAATCAGCCCCAGCATTTT
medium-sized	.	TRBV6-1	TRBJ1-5	CATGAGGNQPQHF	TGTGCCACCGGGGCAGGGGGCAATCAGCCCCAGCATTTT
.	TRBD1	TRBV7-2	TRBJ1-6	CASSTWTGKGSPLHF	TGTGCCAGCAGCACCTGGACAGGGAAAGGCTCACCCCTCCACTTT
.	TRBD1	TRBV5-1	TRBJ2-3	CASRPTGEGPDTQYF	TGCGCCAGCAGACCAACAGGGGAAGGCCCAGATACGCAGTATTTT
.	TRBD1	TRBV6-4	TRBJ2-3	CASSEQGAATDTQYF	TGTGCCAGCAGTGAACAGGGGGCAGCGACAGATACGCAGTATTTT
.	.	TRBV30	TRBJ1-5	CAWSAYSNQPQHF	TGTGCCTGGAGTGCGTATAGCAATCAGCCCCAGCATTTT
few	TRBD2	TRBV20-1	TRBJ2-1	CSARGGGNNEQFF	TGCAGTGCTAGAGGCGGGGGTAACAATGAGCAGTTCTTC
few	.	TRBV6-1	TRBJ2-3	CASSTIGDTQYF	TGTGCCAGCAGCACAATAGGAGATACGCAGTATTTT
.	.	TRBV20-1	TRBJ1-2	CSARDHIYGYTF	TGCAGTGCCAGGGATCACATCTATGGCTACACCTTC
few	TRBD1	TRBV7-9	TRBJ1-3	CASSSLRQGALRGNTIYF	TGTGCCAGCAGCTCCCTTCGCCAGGGGGCTCTAAGAGGAAACACCATATATTTT
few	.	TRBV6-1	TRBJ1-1	CASSEREVNTEAFF	TGTGCCAGCAGTGAAAGAGAGGTCAACACTGAAGCTTTCTTT
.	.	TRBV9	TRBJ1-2	CASSGTVPNYGYTF	TGTGCCAGCAGCGGGACAGTCCCTAACTATGGCTACACCTTC
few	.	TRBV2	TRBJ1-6	CASSVLTANNSPLHF	TGTGCCAGCAGTGTCCTAACGGCGAATAATTCACCCCTCCACTTT